Each of the 10 T cell receptor beta chains below was sequenced from the same sample in a study of graft-versus-host responses after intestinal transplantation. These receptors have no known antigen. Assay used: immunoSEQ multiplex PCR; TCRdb lists only in-frame clones, some missing. The sample lists over 90,000 clones, about nine tenths occurring once. Here the sequenced sample was unstimulated CD4+ T cells sorted from spleen or lymph node cells, taken before transplant. The receptors were sampled from a human donor who was the organ donor for an intestinal transplant.

The chain is built from TRBV9 and TRBJ2-3, with D perhaps matching TRBD2 (7 bases). Germline V gene sequence: CDR1 SGDLS, CDR2 YYNGEE. The ends were cut back, 3 bases at V and 5 bases at J, with 13 bases in the middle. CDR3 length: 14 residues. The chain's CDR3 is CASSALGGRDTQYF. In DNA, the CDR3 is TGTGCCAGCAGCGCCCTCGGGGGGCGAGATACGCAGTATTTT.

The V and J genes are TRBV6-6 and TRBJ1-2; TRBD1 agrees at 10 bases. V lost 7 bases, J lost 3 bases, and 2 bases stayed unmatched. This CDR3 spans 13 amino acids. Germline values: CDR1 MNHNY, CDR2 SVGAGI (reference sequence). In DNA form, the CDR3 reads TGTGCCAGCACGGGACAGGGGTACTATGGCTACACCTTC. This codes for CASTGQGYYGYTF.

The chain links TRBV7-9 to TRBJ1-1; tentative D call: TRBD1 (5 bases). CDR3 size: 17 residues. V was cut by 2 bases and J by 2 bases, with 18 bases left in between. From germline, CDR1 is SEHNR and CDR2 FQNEAQ (reference sequence). DNA for the CDR3: TGTGCCAGCAGCTTACCGACAGACCCAATGGGAAACACTGAAGCTTTCTTT. Its protein is CASSLPTDPMGNTEAFF.

The gene calls are TRBV9 and TRBJ1-1; 11 bases match TRBD1. CDR3 length equals 15 residues. V trimming: 3 bases; J trimming: 0 bases; junction bases outside the gene matches: 1. Germline CDR1 reads SGDLS; CDR2 reads YYNGEE. CDR3 region: CASSGTGGMNTEAFF. Here the CDR3 DNA reads TGTGCCAGCAGCGGGACAGGGGGCATGAACACTGAAGCTTTCTTT.

This chain joins TRBV10-1 and TRBJ2-3; D ambiguous. The CDR3 extends over 18 amino acids. V shed 8 bases and J shed 1 base, with 25 bases lying between them. In germline, CDR1 is WNHNN, CDR2 SYGVQD (reference sequence). This CDR3 is CASLPPEIFGCCTDTQYF. The DNA of the CDR3 is TGCGCCAGCCTCCCCCCGGAGATATTTGGGTGCTGCACAGATACGCAGTATTTT.

J is TRBJ2-3 and V is TRBV4-2, with 15 bases matching TRBD2. Germline CDR1 LGHNA, CDR2 YNFKEQ. V gave up 1 base and J gave up 2 bases; unmatched junction bases: 10. CDR3 length: 20 amino acids. The CDR3 is CASSQGVGLAGGKLTDTQYF. The CDR3 region has the DNA TGTGCCAGCAGCCAAGGGGTCGGACTAGCGGGGGGGAAACTCACAGATACGCAGTATTTT.

The V and J genes are TRBV5-3 and TRBJ2-5, with 10 bases identical to TRBD2. TRBV5-3 is given ORF status, its function remaining uncertain. J gave up 11 bases and V 4 bases, and 14 bases lay outside the gene matches. This CDR3 has 15 amino acids. DNA for the CDR3: TGTGCCAGAAGCCCGAATCTAGCGGGGGCTGGGGAGCAGTACTTC. Protein sequence: CARSPNLAGAGEQYF.

This rearrangement joins TRBV7-9 to TRBJ2-6; a weak D match, TRBD1 (6 bases). The CDR3 length is 15 residues. Trimming removed 4 bases at V and 4 bases at J, with 11 bases between. Germline CDR1 and CDR2: SEHNR and FQNEAQ (reference sequence). In DNA form, the CDR3 reads TGTGCCAGCAGCTCCCACAGGGTAGGGGCCAACGTCCTGACTTTC. Translated: CASSSHRVGANVLTF.

The V call is TRBV18, the J call TRBJ2-3; 8 positions match TRBD2. J was trimmed by 5 bases and V by 3 bases; bases with no gene match: 7. Germline values: CDR1 KGHSH, CDR2 LQKENI. The CDR3 has 15 amino acids. This CDR3 reads CASSPTGGLGDTQYF. Here the CDR3 DNA reads TGTGCCAGCTCACCTACGGGGGGGCTAGGAGATACGCAGTATTTT. The variable domain in full, with the rest retrieved from reference TRBV18 and TRBJ2-3, is NAGVMQNPRHLVRRRGQEARLRCSPMKGHSHVYWYRQLPEEGLKFMVYLQKENIIDESGMPKERFSAEFPKEGPSILRIQQVVRGDSAAYFCASSPTGGLGDTQYFGPGTRLTVL.

The chain uses TRBV5-1 and TRBJ1-6; tentatively, D is TRBD1 (6 bases). The CDR3 loop spans 13 amino acids. Germline V gene data show CDR1 as SGHRS and CDR2 as YFSETQ. V lost 1 base and J lost 9, with 8 bases in between. The chain's CDR3 is CASSLKQGSPLHF. For the CDR3, the DNA is TGCGCCAGCAGCTTGAAACAGGGTTCACCCCTCCACTTT.